This TCR beta chain was recovered during a study of neurological immune-mediated disorders. Study findings and constraints: A possible signature appeared as one related-CDR3 cluster, in which phylogenetic grouping placed the repertoires of 18 of 34 multiple sclerosis patients. Neither clinical nor MRI features showed any association with the multiple sclerosis repertoire cluster, and the authors stated that larger cohorts are needed.

Trimming removed 0 bases from V and 4 bases from J; junction bases left unmatched: 5. Looked up from germline, CDR1 is MNHEY and CDR2 is SVGAGI. The CDR3 consists of 17 residues. As to this clonotype: Its antigen is still unknown.

The unsorted libraries had their origin in 2 million PBMCs stored at -80 C. The yield of each sequencing run was over 160 million TCR-beta sequences from 15-18 subjects. MiXCR, run by TCRdb on the 5' RACE reads, gives a single entry per CDR3 protein. Of tens of thousands of distinct CDR3 sequences listed, around 3.6% were seen once; the top ten hold approximately 3%. The clonotype originates from a woman aged 45-65 years with multiple sclerosis. Sequenced material: PBMCs. The chain links TRBV6-5 to TRBJ2-2, with 10 bases lining up with TRBD2. In DNA, the CDR3 is TGTGCCAGCAGTTACTCTCGTAGCGGGGGGAGCACCGGGGAGCTGTTTTTT. This sequence encodes CASSYSRSGGSTGELFF.